Shown below are 24 T cell receptor beta chains from a single sample sequenced in a study of T cells in Graves' hyperthyroidism and ophthalmopathy. Amplification targeted TCR beta CDR3 regions from RNA transcripts. HTBI primers drove first-round RT-PCR of the TCR CDR3. TCRdb reanalysed the multiplex PCR reads using MiXCR and keeps one entry per CDR3 protein. This table holds approximately 710,000 distinct CDR3 sequences, around a sixth found once. The source material was blood. The receptors stem from a man in his forties or fifties with Graves' hyperthyroidism.

This clonotype was counted a few times. The chain joins TRBV7-9 to TRBJ1-6, with 8 nucleotides matching TRBD1. The length of the CDR3 is 15 residues. The germline V gene encodes CDR1 SEHNR and CDR2 FQNEAQ (reference sequence). Trimming cost V 5 bases and J 8 bases; bases outside gene matches: 8. The CDR3 loop is CASSQSGTGHSPLHF. In DNA, the CDR3 is TGTGCCAGCAGCCAATCCGGGACAGGACATTCACCCCTCCACTTT.

This clonotype was seen more than once but under ten times. The chain is built from TRBV7-9 and TRBJ2-3; tentatively, D is TRBD2 (5 bases). V lost 6 bases to trimming and J lost 0 bases, with 10 bases between them. The CDR3 is made up of 14 amino acids. Germline V lookup: CDR1 SEHNR, CDR2 FQNEAQ (reference sequence). CDR3 sequence (DNA): TGTGCCAGCAGTACCGGGATTAGCACAGATACGCAGTATTTT. Its translation: CASSTGISTDTQYF. Using reference TRBV7-9 and TRBJ2-3 for the parts outside the CDR3, the full variable domain is DTGVSQNPRHKITKRGQNVTFRCDPISEHNRLYWYRQTLGQGPEFLTYFQNEAQLEKSRLLSDRFSAERPKGSFSTLEIQRTEQGDSAMYLCASSTGISTDTQYFGPGTRLTVL.

This clonotype has at least ten counts. V gene TRBV11-2 combines with J gene TRBJ2-3; D possibly corresponds to TRBD1 (6 bases). The V gene's germline CDR1 is SGHAT and CDR2 FQNNGV. Deletions cut 4 bases from V and 0 bases from J, with 20 bases between. This CDR3 is built from 18 residues. The CDR3 is CASSSYPDRAASTDTQYF. CDR3 DNA: TGTGCCAGCAGCTCATATCCGGACAGAGCAGCTAGCACAGATACGCAGTATTTT.

This clonotype has ten or more counts. The chain combines TRBV6-1 with TRBJ2-7; TRBD1 or TRBD2 may be the D gene (5 bases each). The CDR3 consists of 20 residues. Germline V lookup: CDR1 MNHNS, CDR2 SASEGT. Trimming took off 4 bases at V and 6 bases at J, with 34 bases between the two ends. The CDR3 bases are TGTGCCAGCAGTGGCGGAGAATTAACGCCTAGTCGTGAGGGGTTCGTCGAGCAGTACTTC. Protein sequence: CASSGGELTPSREGFVEQYF.

Comments on this clonotype: An end of the junction does not agree with germline; a read error may underlie this. This CDR3 is CANSLGFRGRPYEQYF. As DNA, the CDR3 is TGTGCCAACAGCTTAGGGTTCAGGGGGCGACCCTACGAGCAGTACTTC. The gene calls are TRBV11-2 and TRBJ2-7; 8 positions match TRBD1. The CDR3 runs to 16 residues. Germline V gene lookup returns CDR1 SGHAT and CDR2 FQNNGV.

Here the CDR3 reads CASNNRDMNTEAFF. Here the CDR3 DNA reads TGTGCCAGCAACAACAGGGACATGAACACTGAAGCTTTCTTT. This sequence joins TRBV7-9 and TRBJ1-1; D perhaps matches TRBD1 (6 bases). Trimming stripped 7 bases from V and 0 bases from J, with 12 bases between. Germline V gene lookup returns CDR1 SEHNR and CDR2 FQNEAQ (reference sequence). The CDR3 has 14 amino acids. Based on the CDR3 plus reference TRBV7-9 and TRBJ1-1, the full variable domain is DTGVSQNPRHKITKRGQNVTFRCDPISEHNRLYWYRQTLGQGPEFLTYFQNEAQLEKSRLLSDRFSAERPKGSFSTLEIQRTEQGDSAMYLCASNNRDMNTEAFFGQGTRLTVV.

This clonotype was picked up many times. The chain has TRBV6-5 and TRBJ1-2, with D maybe TRBD1 (5 bases). The CDR3 runs 14 residues. Trimming took 0 bases from V and 7 from J, leaving 12 bases between them. The germline CDR1 and CDR2 sequences are MNHEY and SVGAGI. The DNA of the CDR3 is TGTGCCAGCAGTTACTCGATTCGGGGCGGTGGCTACACCTTC. It encodes CASSYSIRGGGYTF.

In its sample, this clonotype was seen many times. For the CDR3, the DNA is TGTGCCAGCAGTTTCAACAGGGGCGAGACCCAGTACTTC. Protein: CASSFNRGETQYF. This sequence joins TRBV2 and TRBJ2-5; 7 nucleotides align to TRBD1. The length of the CDR3 is 13 residues. The V segment lost 5 bases and the J segment 5 bases; nucleotides outside the gene matches: 5. The germline gives CDR1 SNHLY, CDR2 FYNNEI.

This clonotype occurred many times. This rearrangement joins TRBV28 to TRBJ1-1; D is ambiguous. V was trimmed by 5 bases and J by 5 bases, leaving 18 bases between them. Germline lookup yields CDR1 MDHEN and CDR2 SYDVKM. The CDR3 extends over 15 amino acids. The CDR3 spells CASSIHRETWTEAFF. CDR3 sequence (DNA): TGTGCCAGCAGTATCCATCGGGAGACCTGGACTGAAGCTTTCTTT.

This clonotype occurred a few times. The chain is built from TRBV19 and TRBJ1-2; D perhaps matches TRBD1 (6 bases). V was clipped by 7 bases and J by 0 bases, with 15 bases between them. Germline V gene data show CDR1 as LNHDA and CDR2 as SQIVND (reference sequence). The CDR3 length is 15 residues. For the CDR3, the DNA is TGTGCCAGTATCAAGGAAGGGGGGACTAACTATGGCTACACCTTC. It codes for CASIKEGGTNYGYTF.

This sequence joins TRBV29-1 and TRBJ1-2; D gene unclear. The ends were cut back, 6 bases at V and 8 bases at J, with 19 bases in the middle. The CDR3 covers 13 residues. The germline CDR1 and CDR2 sequences are SQVTM and ANQGSEA. CDR3: CSVRPAAGEGYTF. The CDR3 coding sequence is TGCAGCGTCAGGCCGGCGGCCGGCGAGGGCTACACCTTC.

The chain is built from TRBV5-1 and TRBJ1-6; no reliable D call. The CDR3 runs to 15 residues. V lost 4 bases to trimming and J lost 7 bases, with 15 bases between them. The germline CDR1 and CDR2 sequences are SGHRS and YFSETQ. CDR3 in DNA: TGCGCCAGCAGCCATAGTGGGCCCATAAATTCACCCCTCCACTTT. Its protein product is CASSHSGPINSPLHF.

This clonotype appeared a few times. The chain recombines TRBV3-1 with TRBJ2-7; no clear D gene. Trimming removed 0 bases at V and 4 bases at J, with 16 bases between. CDR1 LGHDT and CDR2 YNNKEL come from the germline V gene (reference sequence). This CDR3 has 16 residues. In DNA, the CDR3 is TGTGCCAGCAGCCAAGAGGTCGCCAGTATACTTTACGAGCAGTACTTC. Amino acids: CASSQEVASILYEQYF.

The rearrangement links TRBV5-5 to TRBJ1-1; 7 bases are shared with TRBD1. This CDR3 spans 14 amino acids. Unmatched junction bases numbered 6, after V lost 4 bases and J lost 3 bases. Germline CDR1 SGHKS, CDR2 YYEKEE (reference sequence). CDR3 sequence: CASSGLTGDTEAFF. Written as DNA, the CDR3 is TGTGCCAGCAGCGGTTTAACAGGGGACACTGAAGCTTTCTTT.

This sequence joins TRBV24-1 and TRBJ2-3; 11 nucleotides line up with TRBD2. The CDR3 runs 17 residues. Germline V gene data show CDR1 as KGHDR and CDR2 as SFDVKD. J lost 10 bases, V lost 4 bases, and 15 bases had no gene match. This CDR3 reads CATSDTGLAGRSAAQYF. CDR3 bases: TGTGCCACCAGTGACACAGGACTAGCGGGTCGGTCTGCTGCGCAGTATTTT.

The rearrangement joins TRBV4-3 to TRBJ2-1; D remains unclear. This CDR3 region has 14 residues. Germline V gene sequence: CDR1 LGHNA, CDR2 YSLEER. Between the trimmed V and J ends, which lost 1 base and 5 bases, there was a span of 9 bases. In DNA form, the CDR3 reads TGCGCCAGCAGCCAAGTACACGGAGACAATGAGCAGTTCTTC. It specifies CASSQVHGDNEQFF.

The genes are TRBV3-1 and TRBJ1-1; maybe TRBD1 (6 bases). Trimming removed 6 bases from V and 10 bases from J, with 15 bases in between. This CDR3 has 12 residues. Germline CDR1 is LGHDT and CDR2 is YNNKEL (reference sequence). The CDR3 region has the DNA TGTGCCAGCAGATCTCAGGGGCGGGGAGCTTTCTTT. It codes for CASRSQGRGAFF.

The V and J genes are TRBV13 and TRBJ2-7; 8 bases agree with TRBD2. V was pared by 5 bases and J by 3 bases, with 12 bases of the junction left unmatched. Germline V gene lookup returns CDR1 PRHDT and CDR2 FYEKMQ (reference sequence). This CDR3 comprises 16 residues. CDR3 nucleotide sequence: TGTGCCAGCAGCCCCGGTGGTAGCGGGAACATCTACGAGCAGTACTTC. It translates to CASSPGGSGNIYEQYF.

This clonotype was seen a few times. This chain links TRBV6-2 or TRBV6-3 with TRBJ2-3, with D uncertain. This CDR3 comprises 15 residues. In germline, CDR1 is MNHEY, CDR2 SVGEGT. The germline V and J ends were trimmed by 0 bases and 5 bases, with 12 bases remaining between them. The CDR3 is CASSYSRSTQDTQYF. The DNA of the CDR3 is TGTGCCAGCAGTTACTCGAGAAGTACCCAAGATACGCAGTATTTT.

This rearrangement joins TRBV5-1 to TRBJ2-3, with 10 bases that match TRBD2. This CDR3 contains 20 residues. The germline V gene encodes CDR1 SGHRS and CDR2 YFSETQ. V was pared by 0 bases and J by 1 base, with 14 bases of the junction left unmatched. Written as DNA, the CDR3 is TGCGCCAGCAGCTTGGTCCGGGCAGGGCTAGGGACTAGCGGCACAGATACGCAGTATTTT. Translating it yields CASSLVRAGLGTSGTDTQYF.

The chain links TRBV30 to TRBJ2-1; 11 positions agree with TRBD2. The CDR3 has 15 residues. Looked up from germline, CDR1 is GTSNPN and CDR2 is SVGIG (reference sequence). The junction had 6 bases not matched to a gene; V was cut back by 3 bases and J by 5 bases. The chain's CDR3 is CAWRPLAGGNNEQFF. The DNA of the CDR3 is TGTGCCTGGAGGCCCCTAGCGGGAGGAAACAATGAGCAGTTCTTC.

This sequence joins TRBV20-1 and TRBJ2-2, with 7 bases lining up with TRBD1. Trimming at V came to 4 bases and at J to 0 bases, leaving 11 bases not matched to a gene. Germline V gives CDR1 DFQATT, CDR2 SNEGSKA (reference sequence). The CDR3 spans 17 residues. CDR3 sequence reads: CSAKQAPGTANTGELFF. CDR3 in DNA: TGCAGTGCTAAACAAGCCCCCGGGACAGCGAACACCGGGGAGCTGTTTTTT.

This clonotype was counted at least ten times. The chain has TRBV27 and TRBJ2-1; 16 positions agree with TRBD2. V was pared by 8 bases and J by 1 base, with 8 bases of the junction left unmatched. In germline, CDR1 is MNHEY, CDR2 SMNVEV (reference sequence). This CDR3 has 18 amino acids. Here the CDR3 reads CASQPGLAGGPSYNEQFF. The CDR3 DNA reads as TGTGCCAGCCAACCGGGACTAGCGGGAGGGCCGTCCTACAATGAGCAGTTCTTC.

The chain recombines TRBV19 with TRBJ2-3; either TRBD1 or TRBD2 may supply D (5 bases each). Trimming removed 8 bases at V and 1 base at J, with 7 bases between. The CDR3 is made up of 12 amino acids. Germline V CDR1 and CDR2: LNHDA, SQIVND (reference sequence). CDR3 DNA sequence: TGTGCCAGTGTGGGGGGCACAGATACGCAGTATTTT. Translating it yields CASVGGTDTQYF.